This T cell receptor (beta chain) was captured in a study of T cell responses to AZD1222 COVID-19 vaccine. Study-wide results and limits: Mostly white British, mostly female donors; authors suggested clonal diversity may be underestimated. Unmutated variant regions reportedly attract nearly half of all spike-specific TCRs. There were repertoire samples only from the period after the peak T cell response.

As to this clone: Its antigen is not identified.

The table came from immunoSEQ multiplex PCR; TCRdb's copy has only in-frame clones and leaves some out. The sample shows approximately 100,000 clones, approximately 90% of them seen only once. Germline CDR1 is SGHNT and CDR2 is YYREEE (reference sequence). V shed 4 bases and J shed 5 bases, with 15 bases lying between them. This CDR3 region has 14 residues. The chain joins TRBV5-4 to TRBJ1-1; D possibly corresponds to TRBD1 (5 bases). Sequences were derived from peripheral blood, sampled on day 0 of AZD1222 vaccination. The receptor was isolated from an adult in good health. This CDR3 reads CASSPTGLRTEAFF. The CDR3 nucleotides are TGTGCCAGCAGCCCCACAGGTTTACGGACTGAAGCTTTCTTT.